Below, one T cell receptor beta chain is given with its context. Its antigen is still unknown. Free of recent acute infections or vaccinations, the donors were healthy HIV-negative adults. The source of the sample is a study of shared clonotypes between healthy human individuals. Notes on the study in general: Naive CD4 clonotypes were shared across a handful of donors at about 5.2%.

TCRdb's copy holds only in-frame clones and misses some; the assay was immunoSEQ multiplex PCR. Altogether some 2,400,000 clones are present, 95% being singletons, with the ten largest covering more than 0.1%. CDR1 is SGHNT and CDR2 is YENEEA in the germline V gene. Trimming stripped 4 bases from V and 0 bases from J, with 19 bases between. This CDR3 is built from 17 residues. The material sequenced was naive CD4+ T cells sorted from blood. Stated subset: CD45RA+ positively selected. The receptor was derived from a man between 18 and 29 years old in good health. This chain uses TRBV11-3 with TRBJ2-7, with D perhaps matching TRBD2 (5 bases). The CDR3 sequence: CASSSQLIRRGSYEQYF. Here the CDR3 DNA reads TGTGCCAGCAGCTCCCAACTTATCCGTCGGGGCTCCTACGAGCAGTACTTC.